This T cell receptor (beta chain) was captured by sequencing in a study of T-cell memory formation after mild COVID-19. Broader study findings: CD4+ contracting clones were mainly CM and EM; CD8+ ones, EMRA. Pre-infection memory held some responding clones, suggesting pre-existing cross-reactive T cells responded. Whether day 37 second-wave clones are SARS-CoV-2-specific was not confirmed.

Constant-segment primers served in 5'RACE that generated TCR alpha and TCR beta cDNA libraries bearing sample barcodes and UMIs. TCRdb re-derived calls from the 5' RACE reads in MiXCR, one entry per CDR3 protein. Of about 470,000 distinct CDR3 sequences listed, about 23% were seen once; the top ten hold around 12%. This clonotype was seen only a few times. Its specificity is not known. Trimming pared 1 base from V and 5 bases from J, leaving 12 bases between. Germline-derived CDR1 and CDR2 are MGHRA and YSYEKL. This CDR3 spans 15 amino acids. Sample: PBMCs or a T cell subset sorted from them (not recorded which). This chain connects TRBV4-1 to TRBJ1-5, with D unclear. The source of this sequence is an adult woman who had mild COVID-19 (a few samples of this study predate the infection). Cell type and time point are not known. The CDR3 is CASSQGILGDQPQHF. The CDR3 DNA reads as TGCGCCAGCAGCCAAGGGATTTTGGGTGATCAGCCCCAGCATTTT.